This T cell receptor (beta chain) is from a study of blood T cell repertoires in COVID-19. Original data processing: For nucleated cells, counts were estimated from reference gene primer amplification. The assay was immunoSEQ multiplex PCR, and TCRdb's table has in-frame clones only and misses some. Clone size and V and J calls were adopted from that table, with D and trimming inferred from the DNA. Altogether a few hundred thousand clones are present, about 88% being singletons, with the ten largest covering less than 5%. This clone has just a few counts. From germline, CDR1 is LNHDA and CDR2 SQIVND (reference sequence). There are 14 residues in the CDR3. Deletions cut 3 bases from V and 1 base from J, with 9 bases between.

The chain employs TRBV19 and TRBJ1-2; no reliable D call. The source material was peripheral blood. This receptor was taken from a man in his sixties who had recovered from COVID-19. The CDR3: CASSISDNNYGYTF. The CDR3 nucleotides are TGTGCCAGTAGTATTTCCGACAATAACTATGGCTACACCTTC.